This record looks at one T cell receptor (beta chain) sequence and its context. Participants were aged roughly 18 to 95 years, lived in around 22 US areas, and enrolled virtually. This sample is drawn from a study of blood T cell repertoires in COVID-19. Study-level information: The samples span acute and convalescent COVID-19 from the United States, Italy and Spain. T cells, B-cell-depleted T cells, or PBMCs provided the cDNA or gDNA that served as material.

Germline loops: CDR1 SGDLS, CDR2 YYNGEE. This CDR3 region has 15 residues. V shed 0 bases and J shed 2 bases, with 10 bases lying between them. Original processing methods: How many nucleated cells were present was estimated from reference gene primer amplification. Only in-frame clones appear in the TCRdb table, and some are missing; sequencing was by immunoSEQ multiplex PCR. Clone size and the V and J calls come from that table; the DNA yielded D and trimming. The data hold hundreds of thousands of clones, with approximately 91% observed a single time. The chain has TRBV9 and TRBJ2-3, with a tentative D call TRBD2 (5 bases). This TCR derives from a middle-aged woman who had recovered from COVID-19. The sequenced sample consisted of PBMCs or T cells enriched from blood (not recorded which). Here the CDR3 reads CASSVASTLTDTQYF. The DNA for the CDR3 is TGTGCCAGCAGCGTAGCTAGCACCCTCACAGATACGCAGTATTTT.